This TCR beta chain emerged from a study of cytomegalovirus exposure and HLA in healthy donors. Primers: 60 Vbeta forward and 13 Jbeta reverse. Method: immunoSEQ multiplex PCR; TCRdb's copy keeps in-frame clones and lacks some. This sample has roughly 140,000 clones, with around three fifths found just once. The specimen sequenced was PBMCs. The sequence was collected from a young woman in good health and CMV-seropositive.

The CDR3 region has the DNA TGTGCCAGCAGCCCGAGGGGGGGGTTGAGGTACACTGAAGCTTTCTTT. It codes for CASSPRGGLRYTEAFF. The chain has TRBV7-9 and TRBJ1-1; D perhaps matches TRBD1 (6 bases). Trimming stripped 5 bases from V and 3 bases from J, with 19 bases between. Germline lookup yields CDR1 SEHNR and CDR2 FQNEAQ (reference sequence). CDR3 length: 16 residues.